These 27 T cell receptor beta chains originate from one sample sequenced in a study of CD8 T cells in Susac syndrome (dated by TCRdb to the late 2010s). Libraries came from the immunoSEQ multiplex PCR assay. RNA was extracted using the RNeasy kit, and 0.5 to 1 microgram was reverse transcribed with random hexamers. TCRdb itself trimmed the public reads at Q25 with fastp, ran MiXCR and retained productive beta chains. Each record represents a unique CDR3 protein, reported with the most common genes and DNA among its rows. The sample includes approximately 230,000 distinct CDR3 sequences, with about 94% observed a single time. The top ten constitute about 0.07% of the sample. Sequenced: CD4+ T cells from PBMCs. These receptors were taken from a human donor with multiple sclerosis.

This sequence joins TRBV6-6 and TRBJ2-3; D is unresolved. This CDR3 is built from 15 residues. With 2 bases removed from V and 4 bases from J, the gap between germline ends came to 13 bases. In germline, CDR1 is MNHNY, CDR2 SVGAGI (reference sequence). Written as DNA, the CDR3 is TGTGCCAGCAGTTACCCCCTTAATGGCGCAGATACGCAGTATTTT. As protein: CASSYPLNGADTQYF.

The rearrangement links TRBV20-1 to TRBJ2-5; D gene unclear. Trimming removed 0 bases at V and 1 base at J, with 9 bases between. Per germline, CDR1 DFQATT and CDR2 SNEGSKA (reference sequence). The CDR3 has 14 residues. The CDR3 loop reads CSARDLRIQETQYF. The CDR3, as DNA: TGCAGTGCTAGAGATTTAAGGATCCAAGAGACCCAGTACTTC.

The J gene is TRBJ2-1, the V gene TRBV7-9; D possibly corresponds to TRBD2 (7 bases). The V and J ends lost 0 bases and 4 bases respectively, with 16 bases between them. The CDR3 runs 17 residues. CDR1 SEHNR and CDR2 FQNEAQ come from the germline V gene (reference sequence). CDR3 protein: CASSLAGGGTNYNEQFF. DNA for the CDR3: TGTGCCAGCAGCTTAGCAGGGGGAGGGACAAATTACAATGAGCAGTTCTTC.

The chain has TRBV7-2 and TRBJ1-5; TRBD1 agrees at 11 bases. Germline assignment: CDR1 SGHTA and CDR2 FQGNSA. The CDR3 runs 16 residues. The J segment lost 7 bases and the V segment lost 0 bases, leaving 5 bases of the junction unmatched. CDR3 bases: TGTGCCAGCAGCTTAGCGCCGGGACAGGGGGACCAGCCCCAGCATTTT. As protein: CASSLAPGQGDQPQHF.

The rearrangement links TRBV7-9 to TRBJ1-4; TRBD1 agrees at 11 bases. This CDR3 is 19 amino acids long. The germline gives CDR1 SEHNR, CDR2 FQNEAQ (reference sequence). The J segment lost 10 bases and the V segment lost 5 bases, leaving 21 bases of the junction unmatched. The CDR3 bases are TGTGCCAGCAGCGAAACCCTAATGCGGGACAGGGGGAATTTGGGAAAACTGTTTTTT. It codes for CASSETLMRDRGNLGKLFF.

The chain recombines TRBV19 with TRBJ2-7; 9 bases are shared with TRBD1. The V gene's germline CDR1 is LNHDA and CDR2 SQIVND (reference sequence). V was pared by 3 bases and J by 3 bases, with 0 bases of the junction left unmatched. The CDR3 length is 13 residues. The CDR3: CASSMTGGYEQYV. Here the CDR3 DNA reads TGTGCCAGTAGTATGACAGGGGGCTACGAGCAGTACGTC.

The chain uses TRBV5-6 and TRBJ1-2; D is uncertain. Deletions cut 0 bases from V and 8 bases from J, with 11 bases between. The CDR3 totals 13 residues. Germline CDR1 and CDR2: SGHDT and YYEEEE. In nucleotides, the CDR3 is TGTGCCAGCAGCTTGGTCAGGTTGGAGGGCTACACCTTC. Translation: CASSLVRLEGYTF.

J is TRBJ2-5 and V is TRBV28; 7 bases map to TRBD2. Germline CDR1 MDHEN, CDR2 SYDVKM. J lost 1 base, V lost 3 bases, and 2 bases had no gene match. The CDR3 contains 14 residues. CDR3 nucleotide sequence: TGTGCCAGCAGTTTTCGGGGGGTCCAAGAGACCCAGTACTTC. This encodes CASSFRGVQETQYF.

The rearrangement joins TRBV5-4 to TRBJ2-7; the match to TRBD1 covers 9 bases. The CDR3 is 16 amino acids. From germline, CDR1 is SGHNT and CDR2 YYREEE (reference sequence). Trimming cost V 5 bases and J 5 bases; bases outside gene matches: 14. CDR3 region: CASSSGQGRSVDEQYF. Here the CDR3 DNA reads TGTGCCAGCAGTTCTGGACAGGGGCGGTCGGTGGACGAGCAGTACTTC.

The chain uses TRBV27 and TRBJ1-1; TRBD1 is a possible D gene (5 bases). Germline V CDR1 and CDR2: MNHEY, SMNVEV (reference sequence). This CDR3 has 15 residues. Trimming removed 6 bases at V and 7 bases at J, with 21 bases between. DNA for the CDR3: TGTGCCAGCAGGGGGGTCAGGGATAATCTTAATGAAGCTTTCTTT. This encodes CASRGVRDNLNEAFF.

This clonotype was picked up one time. The chain joins TRBV12-5 to TRBJ1-5; D not resolved. Trimming left V 0 bases short and J 7 bases short, with 4 bases between. Germline CDR1 is LGHNT and CDR2 is FRNRAP. The CDR3 contains 12 residues. The DNA of the CDR3 is TGTGCTAGTGGTTTGGTACCGCAGCCCCAGCATTTT. It specifies CASGLVPQPQHF. Drawing the rest from reference TRBV12-5 and TRBJ1-5, the complete variable domain is DARVTQTPRHKVTEMGQEVTMRCQPILGHNTVFWYRQTMMQGLELLAYFRNRAPLDDSGMPKDRFSAEMPDATLATLKIQPSEPRDSAVYFCASGLVPQPQHFGDGTRLSIL.

The chain joins TRBV2 to TRBJ2-2, with a tentative D call TRBD2 (7 bases). Trimming removed 2 bases at V and 4 bases at J, with 11 bases between. Germline V gene lookup returns CDR1 SNHLY and CDR2 FYNNEI. This CDR3 comprises 15 residues. CDR3 in DNA: TGTGCCAGCAGTGAACGGAGGGGGGGCACCGGGGAGCTGTTTTTT. Encoded protein: CASSERRGGTGELFF.

The chain has TRBV9 and TRBJ2-5; D uncertain. Looked up from germline, CDR1 is SGDLS and CDR2 is YYNGEE. This CDR3 has 15 amino acids. With 0 bases removed from V and 5 bases from J, the gap between germline ends came to 14 bases. CDR3 DNA: TGTGCCAGCAGCGTAGACCTTCAGAATTTGGAGACCCAGTACTTC. Translating gives CASSVDLQNLETQYF.

The chain carries TRBV4-1 and TRBJ2-7; 14 bases match TRBD2. The CDR3 covers 16 residues. V lost 3 bases and J lost 1; bases outside the gene matches: 2. Looked up from germline, CDR1 is MGHRA and CDR2 is YSYEKL. The CDR3 DNA is TGCGCCAGCAGCCACGGACTAGCGGGGGGATCCTACGAGCAGTACTTC. Protein sequence: CASSHGLAGGSYEQYF.

This rearrangement joins TRBV3-1 to TRBJ1-2; D gene unclear. From germline, CDR1 is LGHDT and CDR2 YNNKEL (reference sequence). Between the trimmed V and J ends, which lost 1 base and 8 bases, there was a span of 14 bases. The CDR3 loop spans 14 amino acids. The CDR3 nucleotides read TGTGCCAGCAGCCAAGGGGGTTACTACAGCGGCTACACCTTC. It codes for CASSQGGYYSGYTF.

This clonotype was observed a few times. This rearrangement joins TRBV27 to TRBJ1-1, with 7 bases fitting TRBD1. CDR3 length: 16 amino acids. The germline gives CDR1 MNHEY, CDR2 SMNVEV (reference sequence). Trimming cost V 5 bases and J 1 base; bases outside gene matches: 10. The CDR3 sequence: CASSLGTVYSNTEAFF. CDR3 in DNA: TGTGCCAGCAGTCTCGGGACAGTTTATTCGAACACTGAAGCTTTCTTT.

V is TRBV29-1 and J is TRBJ2-3; D not certain. With 3 bases removed from V and 7 bases from J, the gap between germline ends came to 11 bases. The V gene's germline CDR1 is SQVTM and CDR2 ANQGSEA. The CDR3 length is 12 residues. CDR3 in DNA: TGCAGCGTTGAGGCATGGGCCAATACGCAGTATTTT. This encodes CSVEAWANTQYF.

The chain joins TRBV6-2 or TRBV6-3 to TRBJ2-3; 9 bases align to TRBD2. The ends lost 6 bases at V and 2 bases at J; junction bases unmatched: 6. The CDR3 has 15 amino acids. Germline lookup yields CDR1 MNHEY and CDR2 SVGEGT. CDR3 nucleotides: TGTGCCAGCAGCCCCAGGACTAGCGCCACAGATACGCAGTATTTT. This translates into CASSPRTSATDTQYF.

The rearrangement uses TRBV23-1 and TRBJ2-5, with D unresolved. TRBV23-1 is an ORF, with its function uncertain. With 3 bases removed from V and 6 bases from J, the gap between germline ends came to 14 bases. The CDR3 sequence is 14 residues long. CDR3 nucleotide sequence: TGCGCCAGCAGTCACCTCCAAACCGGCAAGACCCAGTACTTC. This translates into CASSHLQTGKTQYF.

This sequence joins TRBV4-1 and TRBJ1-2, with D perhaps matching TRBD1 (6 bases). The germline V gene has CDR1 MGHRA and CDR2 YSYEKL. Trimming removed 5 bases at V and 6 bases at J, with 13 bases between. This CDR3 has 13 residues. CDR3 loop: CASSGTGRNGYTF. CDR3 nucleotide sequence: TGCGCCAGCAGCGGCACAGGGAGGAATGGCTACACCTTC.

The rearrangement uses TRBV3-1 and TRBJ2-1, with 8 bases aligning to TRBD2. Germline CDR1 is LGHDT and CDR2 is YNNKEL (reference sequence). V shed 1 base, J shed 6 bases, and the junction held 5 bases outside the gene matches. The CDR3 is 15 residues long. DNA of the CDR3: TGTGCCAGCAGCCAAGCCGGGGGGGCGGGCAATGAGCAGTTCTTC. This translates into CASSQAGGAGNEQFF.

This clonotype occurred once. V and J are TRBV4-2 and TRBJ1-1; 8 bases match TRBD1. CDR3 size: 16 residues. With V trimmed by 5 bases and J by 2 bases, 10 bases remained unmatched. In germline, CDR1 is LGHNA, CDR2 YNFKEQ. The CDR3 nucleotides are TGTGCCAGCAGCAGGCCCAGGGGGCGCCGTAACACTGAAGCTTTCTTT. This sequence encodes CASSRPRGRRNTEAFF.

The V gene is TRBV9, the J gene TRBJ2-1, with 9 positions matching TRBD2. The V and J ends lost 2 bases and 9 bases, in that order; junction bases with no gene match: 6. The CDR3 is 14 amino acids. CDR1 is SGDLS and CDR2 is YYNGEE in the germline V gene. Written as DNA, the CDR3 is TGTGCCAGCAGCGTCGAGACTAGCGGTAGTGAGCAGTTCTTC. It is translated as CASSVETSGSEQFF.

The J gene is TRBJ2-1, the V gene TRBV29-1, with TRBD1 matching 8 bases. The germline gives CDR1 SQVTM, CDR2 ANQGSEA. Trimming at V came to 4 bases and at J to 7 bases, leaving 12 bases not matched to a gene. The CDR3 is 15 amino acids. CDR3 region: CSVAKTGAARNEQFF. As DNA, the CDR3 is TGCAGCGTTGCGAAGACAGGGGCTGCCCGGAATGAGCAGTTCTTC.

The V and J genes are TRBV10-1 and TRBJ2-5, with 7 nucleotides matching TRBD2. CDR1 and CDR2 (germline): WNHNN, SYGVQD (reference sequence). This CDR3 contains 17 residues. V was pared by 0 bases and J by 0 bases, with 7 bases of the junction left unmatched. The chain's CDR3 is CASSESSPAGNQETQYF. CDR3 in DNA: TGCGCCAGCAGTGAGTCGAGTCCAGCGGGGAACCAAGAGACCCAGTACTTC.

This chain joins TRBV2 and TRBJ2-5; 9 bases line up with TRBD1. Unmatched junction bases numbered 5, after V lost 8 bases and J lost 4 bases. The CDR3 is 13 residues long. Germline CDR1 is SNHLY and CDR2 is FYNNEI. The CDR3 DNA is TGTGCCAGCGGGGGACAGGGCAGAGAGACCCAGTACTTC. Residues: CASGGQGRETQYF.

The CDR3 DNA reads as TGCGCCAGCAGCTTTGACACCGGGAGGCTGTACAATGAGCAGTTCTTC. As protein: CASSFDTGRLYNEQFF. V is TRBV5-1 and J is TRBJ2-1; 7 positions match TRBD2. Germline CDR1 and CDR2: SGHRS and YFSETQ. The J segment lost 4 bases and the V segment lost 2 bases, leaving 9 bases of the junction unmatched. The CDR3 contains 16 residues. Filled out from reference TRBV5-1 and TRBJ2-1, the complete variable domain reads KAGVTQTPRYLIKTRGQQVTLSCSPISGHRSVSWYQQTPGQGLQFLFEYFSETQRNKGNFPGRFSGRQFSNSRSEMNVSTLELGDSALYLCASSFDTGRLYNEQFFGPGTRLTVL.